The following is a TCR beta chain sequence with its context. The antigen remains undetermined. Several immunoSEQ 96-well plates shared each subset's DNA, each plate a replicate. Method: immunoSEQ multiplex PCR; TCRdb's copy keeps in-frame clones and lacks some. This table holds roughly 2,000,000 clones, about 95% found once. This sample stems from a study of shared clonotypes between healthy human individuals. General study points: Several donors held about 5% of naive CD4 clonotypes in common. Rarefaction showed sorted-subset sequencing was incomplete despite large depth. All-four-donor shared clonotypes had higher generation probabilities than non-shared clonotypes did.

The naive CD8 population came from CD45RO-negative cells selected for CCR7, without terminally differentiated effector memory CD45RA+ cells. Sequenced: naive CD8+ T cells sorted from blood. This clonotype was obtained from a man younger than 30 in good health.

CDR3 sequence (DNA): TGTGCCAGCAGCTCCTGGGGGGAAGGCTACGAGCAGTACTTC. Residues: CASSSWGEGYEQYF. The chain is built from TRBV5-5 and TRBJ2-7; D might be TRBD2 (6 bases). CDR3 length equals 14 residues. Trimming removed 3 bases at V and 3 bases at J, with 13 bases between. CDR1 is SGHKS and CDR2 is YYEKEE in the germline V gene (reference sequence). Full variable domain (remainder filled in from reference TRBV5-5 and TRBJ2-7): DAGVTQSPTHLIKTRGQQVTLRCSPISGHKSVSWYQQVLGQGPQFIFQYYEKEERGRGNFPDRFSARQFPNYSSELNVNALLLGDSALYLCASSSWGEGYEQYFGPGTRLTVT.